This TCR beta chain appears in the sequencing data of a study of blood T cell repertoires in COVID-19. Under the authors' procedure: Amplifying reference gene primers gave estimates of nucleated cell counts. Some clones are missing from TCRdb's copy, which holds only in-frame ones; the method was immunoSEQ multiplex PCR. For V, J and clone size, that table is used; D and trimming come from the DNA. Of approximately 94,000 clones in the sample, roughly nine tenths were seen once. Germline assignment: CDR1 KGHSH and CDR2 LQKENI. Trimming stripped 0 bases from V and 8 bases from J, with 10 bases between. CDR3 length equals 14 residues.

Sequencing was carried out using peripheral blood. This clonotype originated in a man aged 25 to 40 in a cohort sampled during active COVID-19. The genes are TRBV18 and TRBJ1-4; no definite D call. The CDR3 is CASSPPTRGEKLFF. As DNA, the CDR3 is TGTGCCAGCTCACCACCAACAAGAGGGGAAAAACTGTTTTTT. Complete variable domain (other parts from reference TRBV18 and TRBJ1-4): NAGVMQNPRHLVRRRGQEARLRCSPMKGHSHVYWYRQLPEEGLKFMVYLQKENIIDESGMPKERFSAEFPKEGPSILRIQQVVRGDSAAYFCASSPPTRGEKLFFGSGTQLSVL.